This T cell receptor beta chain was sequenced for a study of cytomegalovirus exposure and HLA in healthy donors (dated 2017 in TCRdb). The study in broad terms: In an earlier analysis of 587 of the donors, approximately 260 Gb of sequence data and some 100 million unique TCR beta sequences from roughly 180 million T cells were reported. Rather than drawing on any new phenotypic data, the later analysis identified candidate immune exposures from TCR beta sequences and the way those sequences occurred across donors. Because of strong linkage in the cohort, a handful of DR-DQ haplotypes were treated as single units for association and clustering. Donor age, sex, ethnicity and CMV serostatus were compiled together with the repertoire data. To predict cytomegalovirus infection status, the study brought together high-throughput TCR immunosequencing, statistical association of individual TCRs with disease status, and machine learning. An early release covering 550 to 700 HLA-typed donors comprised about 310 gigabases of sequencing data and tens of millions of unique TCR sequences. Both class I and class II loci were covered by HLA typing, at four-digit resolution. Using immunosequencing, the study profiled T cell repertoires from fewer than 700 subjects and related those repertoires to cytomegalovirus serostatus. Every discovery cohort repertoire had been produced on one sequencing platform. The aim of the study was to test whether cataloging public T cell receptors could identify signatures of past pathogen exposure. A later genetic analysis used genome-wide SNP genotypes for about 65% of the roughly 700 donors, treating that subset as a discovery cohort. Along with the approximately 670-subject first cohort, a separate validation cohort of more than 90 different subjects was used. Typing coverage differed by locus: A, B, C, DRB1 and DQB1 were typed in roughly 620-640 donors, DQA1 in roughly 500, DPA1 in some 610, and DPB1 in around 490. Of the 300 to 500 genotyped donors, 81% were placed in the genetic ancestry cluster associated with self-reported Caucasian donors. In a later analysis, previously published TCR beta repertoires from hundreds of donors were re-analyzed and high-resolution HLA genotyping was added so that TCR occurrence patterns could be studied. Among 300 to 450 genotyped donors of the cohort, an average of about 240,000 unique TCR beta nucleotide sequences were sequenced per donor, roughly 18% of them non-productive. An earlier analysis of approximately 500 of the donors applied high-throughput TCR beta sequencing to assess whether each TCR beta V gene segment acted as functional or pseudogenic. Broader findings and caveats from the paper: Correlated functional status among segregating V segments might be attributable to linkage disequilibrium, but an unknown experimental factor could not be ruled out. Because some donors lacked HLA typing at each locus, the association tests relied only on the typed subset. Most TCR sequences were observed very rarely across donors, whereas some public TCRs were present in many individuals. In vitro tests confirmed that three of the cytomegalovirus-associated TCR beta chains recognize cytomegalovirus antigens. In a later analysis, HLA-associated TCR beta chains showed more clonal expansion and lower generation probabilities than non-associated chains that were equally common. According to the authors, the approach could potentially be generalized to other disease states and immunological phenotypes. The 87-base-pair reads could not distinguish some IMGT-functional V segments, including TRBV6-2 and TRBV6-3, so those segments were excluded. In the study, 150 to 200 TCR beta chains were listed as associated with cytomegalovirus. Strong co-occurrence of HLA alleles, especially DR and DQ, made assigning TCR associations to individual alleles difficult. A later analysis found that TCR association rates varied across HLA loci, with DRB1 alleles showing the most associated TCRs and HLA-C alleles the fewest. The classifier was reported to diagnose cytomegalovirus status with high specificity and sensitivity in both the original and validation cohorts. CMV serostatus was the only immune exposure information available for the cohort. Only TCR beta chains were sequenced in this cohort, and the absence of alpha or paired-chain data limited detectable features. A group of highly shared sequence variants was considered likely to be a technical artifact of the sequencing pipeline. Seventeen rarely observed V segments, including chromosome 9 orphons, were excluded from the earlier analysis of several hundred of the donors because counts were too low. In a later analysis, some 18,000 TCR beta sequences were associated with specific HLA alleles at a false discovery rate of 0.05. A later analysis reported that several top co-occurrence clusters appeared linked to parvovirus B19, influenza, CMV and Epstein-Barr virus. The presence/absence analyses assumed that sequencing depth was roughly uniform across donors, and that assumption may not be true. According to a later analysis, most CMV-associated TCR beta chains appeared to be HLA-restricted, and the HLA associations seemed to be driven largely by CMV exposure. An earlier analysis of around 600 of the donors showed that most TCR beta V segments appeared in productive rearrangements either about 87% or about 30% of the time, which broadly matched IMGT annotations. A further reported finding was that TCR beta sequences accurately predicted the HLA-A and HLA-B alleles for most subjects in the first cohort. Compared with the 666-donor mean, donors in an Asian-associated ancestry cluster had fewer N-insertions in productive TCRs, according to a later genetic analysis. In a later genetic analysis, a missense DCLRE1C variant was associated with V-gene and J-gene trimming of TCR beta chains, and the association was replicated in an independent cohort.

The library was produced with the immunoSEQ multiplex PCR assay. For the multiplex PCR, a mixture combining 60 forward primers for TCR Vbeta segments and 13 reverse primers for TCR Jbeta segments was used. The CDR3 region of rearranged TCR beta genes was amplified from genomic DNA by a multiplex PCR assay. The amplified TCR beta libraries were sequenced on the Illumina HiSeq System as 87-base-pair reads. The source study handled its data this way. A later analysis counted about 76 million unique TCR beta chains across the 550 to 800 repertoires, and 10 million to 11 million of these chains were shared by at least two donors. Raw reads were error-corrected and collapsed into unique sequences with a nearest-neighbor algorithm that merged closely related sequences to remove PCR and sequencing errors. To assign V, D and J gene segments, CDR3 sequences were aligned to IMGT reference sequences. For a sequence to be retained, a match of at least six nucleotides was required to both a V gene segment and a J gene segment. Rearrangements were called productive when the CDR3 lacked stop codons and stayed in frame with V and J; all others were non-productive. CDR3 was defined according to IMGT convention as the region running from the second conserved V-encoded cysteine to the conserved J-encoded phenylalanine. In an earlier analysis of roughly 610 of the donors, sequences lacking an unambiguous match to a single V gene segment were excluded. In an earlier analysis of approximately 590 of the donors, V segments were called functional above 56.7% productive rearrangements and were called segregating when the between-donor standard deviation exceeded 5%. A statistical classification framework was developed to diagnose cytomegalovirus status using the catalog of TCR beta chain sequences. A later analysis assigned V and J genes by comparing TCR nucleotide sequences with IMGT/GENE-DB human TR gene sequences. The TCRdist pipeline was used in a later analysis to assign CDR3 sequences and most-parsimonious VDJ recombination scenarios. In a later analysis, every TCR beta chain was defined by the combination of its CDR3 amino acid sequence and its V-gene family, and reads without a unique V-gene family were dropped. A later analysis removed 500 to 600 highly shared, low-generation-probability nucleotide sequences to deal with suspected cross-contamination and a sequencing artifact. A later analysis calculated a clonal expansion index for each public chain from normalized within-repertoire ranks of inferred template counts. A later analysis computed generation probabilities with a VDJ recombination model fitted to out-of-frame rearrangements, and checked the results against IGoR. In a later analysis, hypergeometric tests were used to score TCR-TCR, TCR-HLA and TCR-CMV co-occurrence, with a repertoire-size bias correction applied to TCR pairs. To estimate false discovery rates, a later analysis permuted the HLA or CMV assignments 20 times. In a later analysis, co-occurring TCRs were grouped with DBSCAN, and TCRdist sequence similarity was added when clustering was performed within HLA-allele-positive subsets. Co-occurrence clustering excluded repertoires with fewer than 30,000 or more than 120,000 public chains, plus five with anomalous nucleotide sharing. Drawn from immuneACCESS, this table holds only the in-frame rearrangements with V and J called that TCRdb kept. Clones are partly lost; checked studies trace under half to an unresolved V gene and leave the rest unexplained. That table furnishes V, J and clone size, whereas the DNA furnished D and trimming. This sample comprises around 140,000 clones, around four fifths of them detected only once. The top ten constitute 1.5% of the sample.

The cysteine opens and the phenylalanine closes a CDR3 of 13 amino acids. The retained sequence is limited to the CDR3, 39 bases, with the frame set at the first base. V drops 5 bases and J drops 2 bases, leaving 9 bases in between. From a lookup of the germline V gene (reference sequence), CDR1 and CDR2 are MNHEY and SMNVEV. The cohort consisted of fewer than 700 healthy bone marrow donors. At the time of sampling, all cohort members were nominally healthy, though unrecorded immune exposures were likely present. The donor was CMV seronegative and belonged to the group of under 400 seronegative cohort members. Every donor gave a peripheral blood sample, and the peripheral blood mononuclear cells from that sample were used for TCR beta sequencing. The Qiagen DNeasy Blood Extraction Kit was used to extract genomic DNA from the blood cell samples. Note on this clone: It lacks a known antigen. Base qualities are not provided; no much larger clone lies one nucleotide away.

Sequenced material: PBMCs. This sequence originates from a man aged 35 to 55 in good health and CMV-seronegative. This chain is built from TRBV27 and TRBJ1-2, with the D gene uncertain. The nucleotides read TGTGCCAGCAGTCCCGTACACAACTATGGCTACACCTTC. Its coded protein is CASSPVHNYGYTF.